The clone carrying this TCR beta chain was seen repeatedly, ten times or more. The data were obtained in a study of blood T cells in healthy people across ages. PCR was performed a second time for roughly 7 to 12 cycles using a sample-barcoded 5' primer and a J-beta primer mix. TCRdb redid the calling of the 5' RACE reads with MiXCR, one entry per CDR3 protein. This sample has about 640,000 distinct CDR3 sequences; about 30% occur once, and the top ten carry more than 15%. CDR1 is MNHNS and CDR2 is SASEGT in the germline V gene. This CDR3 comprises 14 residues. V was cut by 2 bases and J by 6 bases, with 11 bases left in between.

This chain uses TRBV6-1 with TRBJ2-1, with a possible D match to TRBD1 (5 bases). This TCR was sampled from a woman older than 75 in good health. Input material: blood. The chain's CDR3 is CASSEQGLLNEQFF. CDR3 bases: TGTGCCAGCAGTGAACAGGGATTGCTCAATGAGCAGTTCTTC.